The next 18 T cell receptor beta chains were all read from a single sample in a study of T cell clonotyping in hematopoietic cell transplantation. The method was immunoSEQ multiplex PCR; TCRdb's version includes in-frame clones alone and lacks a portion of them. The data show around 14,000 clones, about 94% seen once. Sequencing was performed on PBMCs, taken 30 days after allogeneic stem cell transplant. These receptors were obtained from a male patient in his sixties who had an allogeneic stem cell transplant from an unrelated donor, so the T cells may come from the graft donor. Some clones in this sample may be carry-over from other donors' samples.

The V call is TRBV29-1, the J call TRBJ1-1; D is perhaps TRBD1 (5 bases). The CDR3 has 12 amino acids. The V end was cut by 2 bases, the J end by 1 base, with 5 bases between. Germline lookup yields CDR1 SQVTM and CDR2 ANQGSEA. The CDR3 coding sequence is TGCAGCGTTGAAAGGGGGAACACTGAAGCTTTCTTT. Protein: CSVERGNTEAFF.

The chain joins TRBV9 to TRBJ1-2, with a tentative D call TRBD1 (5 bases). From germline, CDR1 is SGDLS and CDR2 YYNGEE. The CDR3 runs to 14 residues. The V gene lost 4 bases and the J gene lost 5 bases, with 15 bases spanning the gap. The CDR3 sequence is CASSPSGTAYGYTF. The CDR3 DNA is TGTGCCAGCAGCCCTTCCGGGACGGCGTATGGCTACACCTTC.

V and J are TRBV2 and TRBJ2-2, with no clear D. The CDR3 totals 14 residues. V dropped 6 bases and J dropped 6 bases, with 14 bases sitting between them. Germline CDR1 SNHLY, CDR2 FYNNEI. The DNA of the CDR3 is TGTGCCAGCAGACCAAGACCTGGTTCCGGGGAGCTGTTTTTT. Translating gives CASRPRPGSGELFF.

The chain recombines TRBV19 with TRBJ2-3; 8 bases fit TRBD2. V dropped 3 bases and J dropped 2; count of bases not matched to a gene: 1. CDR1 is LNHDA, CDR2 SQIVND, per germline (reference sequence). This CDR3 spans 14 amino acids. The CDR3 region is CASSMGLDTDTQYF. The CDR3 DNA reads TGTGCCAGTAGTATGGGACTAGACACAGATACGCAGTATTTT.

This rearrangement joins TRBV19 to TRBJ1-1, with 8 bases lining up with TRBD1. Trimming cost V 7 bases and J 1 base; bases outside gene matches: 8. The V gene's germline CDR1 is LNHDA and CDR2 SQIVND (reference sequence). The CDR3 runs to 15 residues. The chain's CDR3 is CASIGRGQGNTEAFF. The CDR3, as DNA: TGTGCCAGTATCGGTAGAGGACAGGGGAACACTGAAGCTTTCTTT.

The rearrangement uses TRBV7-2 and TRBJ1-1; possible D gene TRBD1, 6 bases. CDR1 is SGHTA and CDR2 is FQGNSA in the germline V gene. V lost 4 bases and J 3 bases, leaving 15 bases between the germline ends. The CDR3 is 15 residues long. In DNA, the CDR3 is TGTGCCAGCAGCTCGGGAGGGGGGCGCGACACTGAAGCTTTCTTT. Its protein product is CASSSGGGRDTEAFF.

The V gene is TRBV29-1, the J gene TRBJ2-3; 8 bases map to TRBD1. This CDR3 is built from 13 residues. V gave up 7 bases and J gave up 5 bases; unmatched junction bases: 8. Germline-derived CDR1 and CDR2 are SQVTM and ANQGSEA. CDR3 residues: CSGETGAKDTQYF. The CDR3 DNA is TGCAGCGGTGAGACAGGGGCAAAAGATACGCAGTATTTT.

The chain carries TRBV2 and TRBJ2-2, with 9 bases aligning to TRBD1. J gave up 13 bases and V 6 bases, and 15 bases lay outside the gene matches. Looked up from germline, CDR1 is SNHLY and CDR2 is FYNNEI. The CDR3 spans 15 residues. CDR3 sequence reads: CASRNPGQGDLGLFF. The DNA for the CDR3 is TGTGCCAGCAGAAACCCGGGACAGGGCGACCTGGGGCTGTTTTTT.

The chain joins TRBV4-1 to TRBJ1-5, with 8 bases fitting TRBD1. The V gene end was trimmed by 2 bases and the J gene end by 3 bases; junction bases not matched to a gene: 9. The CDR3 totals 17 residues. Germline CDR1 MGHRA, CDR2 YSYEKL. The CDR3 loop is CASSQRQGAISNQPQHF. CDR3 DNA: TGCGCCAGCAGCCAACGCCAGGGGGCGATATCCAATCAGCCCCAGCATTTT.

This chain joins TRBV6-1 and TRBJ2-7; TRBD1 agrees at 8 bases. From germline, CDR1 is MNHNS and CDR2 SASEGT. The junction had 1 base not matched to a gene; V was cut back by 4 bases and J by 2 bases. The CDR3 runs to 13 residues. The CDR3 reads CASSVRGPYEQYF. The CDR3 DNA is TGTGCCAGCAGTGTCAGGGGGCCCTACGAGCAGTACTTC.

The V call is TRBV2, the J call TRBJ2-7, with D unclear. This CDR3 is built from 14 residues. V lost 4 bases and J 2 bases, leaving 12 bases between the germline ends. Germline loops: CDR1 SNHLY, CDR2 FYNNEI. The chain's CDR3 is CASSADLSTYEQYF. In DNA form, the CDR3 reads TGTGCCAGCAGTGCAGACCTAAGTACCTACGAGCAGTACTTC.

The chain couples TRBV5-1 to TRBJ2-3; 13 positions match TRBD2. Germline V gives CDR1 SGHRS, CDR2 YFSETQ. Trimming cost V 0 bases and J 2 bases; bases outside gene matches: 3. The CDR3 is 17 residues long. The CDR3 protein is CASSLGLAGGPTDTQYF. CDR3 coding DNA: TGCGCCAGCAGCTTGGGACTAGCGGGAGGTCCCACAGATACGCAGTATTTT.

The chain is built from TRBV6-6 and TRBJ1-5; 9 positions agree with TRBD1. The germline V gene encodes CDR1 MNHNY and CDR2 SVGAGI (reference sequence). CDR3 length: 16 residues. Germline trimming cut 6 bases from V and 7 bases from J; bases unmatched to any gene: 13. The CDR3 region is CASSRTLGTGRQPQHF. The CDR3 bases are TGTGCCAGCAGCCGTACCCTCGGGACAGGGCGCCAGCCCCAGCATTTT.

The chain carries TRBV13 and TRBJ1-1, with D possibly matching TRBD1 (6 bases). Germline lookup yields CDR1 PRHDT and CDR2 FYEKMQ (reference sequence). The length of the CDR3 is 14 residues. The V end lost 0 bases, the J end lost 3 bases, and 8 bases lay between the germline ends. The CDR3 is CASSLGQGYTEAFF. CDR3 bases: TGTGCCAGCAGCTTAGGGCAGGGGTACACTGAAGCTTTCTTT.

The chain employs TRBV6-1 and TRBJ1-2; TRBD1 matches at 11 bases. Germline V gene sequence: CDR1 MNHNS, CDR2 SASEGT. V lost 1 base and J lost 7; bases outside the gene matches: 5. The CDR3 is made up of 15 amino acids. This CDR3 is CASSEEGQGVSGYTF. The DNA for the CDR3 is TGTGCCAGCAGTGAAGAGGGACAGGGGGTTAGTGGCTACACCTTC.

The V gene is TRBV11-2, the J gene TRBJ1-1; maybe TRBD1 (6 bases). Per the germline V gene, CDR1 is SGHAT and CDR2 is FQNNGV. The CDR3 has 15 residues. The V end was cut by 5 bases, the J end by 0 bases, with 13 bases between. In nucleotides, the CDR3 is TGTGCCAGCAGCCCCGACAGGACAATGAACACTGAAGCTTTCTTT. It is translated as CASSPDRTMNTEAFF.

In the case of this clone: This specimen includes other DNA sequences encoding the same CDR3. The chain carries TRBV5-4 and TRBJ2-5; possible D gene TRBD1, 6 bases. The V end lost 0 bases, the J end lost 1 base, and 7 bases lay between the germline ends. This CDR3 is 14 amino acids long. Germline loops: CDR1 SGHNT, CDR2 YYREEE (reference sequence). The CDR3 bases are TGTGCCAGCAGCTTGGCAGGGGTCCAAGAGACCCAGTACTTC. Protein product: CASSLAGVQETQYF.

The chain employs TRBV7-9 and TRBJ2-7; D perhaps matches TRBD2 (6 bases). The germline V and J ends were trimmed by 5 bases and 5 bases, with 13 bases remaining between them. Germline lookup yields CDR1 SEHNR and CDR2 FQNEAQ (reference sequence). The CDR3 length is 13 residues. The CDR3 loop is CASSLVGGDEQYF. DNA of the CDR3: TGTGCCAGCAGCCTCGTAGGAGGGGACGAGCAGTACTTC.